What follows are 20 T cell receptor beta chains derived from one specimen sequenced in a study of cytomegalovirus exposure and HLA in healthy donors. 13 Jbeta primers and 60 Vbeta primers were used for the PCR. The method was immunoSEQ multiplex PCR; TCRdb's version includes in-frame clones alone and lacks a portion of them. In the table there are approximately 35,000 clones, 65% to 70% of which are singletons. Sequencing was done on a sample of PBMCs. These receptors all come from a man in his forties or fifties in good health and CMV-seropositive.

In this sample, this clone turned up a few times. The V call is TRBV6-6, the J call TRBJ2-5; perhaps TRBD1 as D (5 bases). V lost 2 bases, J lost 2 bases, and 15 bases lay in between. Germline lookup yields CDR1 MNHNY and CDR2 SVGAGI (reference sequence). The CDR3 length is 16 residues. CDR3 protein: CASSYATGVSQETQYF. The CDR3 region has the DNA TGTGCCAGCAGTTACGCCACAGGAGTGAGTCAAGAGACCCAGTACTTC.

The V call is TRBV28, the J call TRBJ1-5; a possible D gene is TRBD1 (6 bases). Trimming left V 6 bases short and J 0 bases short, with 27 bases between. Germline V lookup: CDR1 MDHEN, CDR2 SYDVKM. The length of the CDR3 is 20 residues. The CDR3 spells CASRKVEWGRDMDSNQPQHF. CDR3 coding DNA: TGTGCCAGCAGAAAGGTGGAATGGGGCCGGGACATGGATAGCAATCAGCCCCAGCATTTT.

V usage is TRBV6-5 and J usage is TRBJ2-1; D is unclear. CDR3 length equals 16 residues. The germline V and J ends were trimmed by 4 bases and 0 bases, with 13 bases remaining between them. CDR1 is MNHEY, CDR2 SVGAGI, per germline. The CDR3 loop is CASSSFRVSSYNEQFF. The CDR3 nucleotides read TGTGCCAGCAGTTCCTTCCGGGTCAGCTCCTACAATGAGCAGTTCTTC.

The CDR3 loop is CSANRAGEQYF. CDR3 DNA sequence: TGCAGTGCCAACCGAGCGGGCGAGCAGTACTTC. This chain joins TRBV20-1 and TRBJ2-7; D possibly corresponds to TRBD2 (6 bases). V lost 6 bases and J 6 bases, leaving 12 bases between the germline ends. CDR3 length: 11 residues. Germline CDR1 DFQATT, CDR2 SNEGSKA (reference sequence).

J is TRBJ2-7 and V is TRBV6-5; maybe TRBD2 (6 bases). The CDR3 covers 13 residues. Trimming stripped 3 bases from V and 6 bases from J, with 12 bases between. Germline CDR1 and CDR2: MNHEY and SVGAGI. The CDR3 DNA reads TGTGCCAGCAGTTATGACGGGGGAAGCGAGCAGTACTTC. Its translation is CASSYDGGSEQYF.

The chain recombines TRBV6-1 with TRBJ1-2, with a possible D match to TRBD1 (6 bases). The CDR3 contains 14 residues. V lost 10 bases, J lost 2 bases, and 17 bases lay in between. CDR1 and CDR2 from the germline V gene are MNHNS and SASEGT. CDR3 sequence reads: CAIESGGVNYGYTF. The CDR3 DNA follows: TGTGCCATCGAATCGGGGGGCGTAAACTATGGCTACACCTTC.

The chain employs TRBV29-1 and TRBJ1-4; no clear D gene. CDR1 is SQVTM, CDR2 ANQGSEA, per germline. V lost 3 bases and J lost 11, with 10 bases in between. This CDR3 has 11 amino acids. The CDR3 DNA reads TGCAGCGTTGAGGAGGGCTTTAAACTGTTTTTT. It translates to CSVEEGFKLFF.

V is TRBV5-1 and J is TRBJ2-5; 7 bases agree with TRBD2. The V gene's germline CDR1 is SGHRS and CDR2 YFSETQ. V dropped 0 bases and J dropped 1; count of bases not matched to a gene: 6. CDR3 size: 16 residues. CDR3 sequence (DNA): TGCGCCAGCAGCTTGGTTCCTAGCGGTGCCCAAGAGACCCAGTACTTC. Translation: CASSLVPSGAQETQYF.

This clone appeared a few times. Other DNA sequences from this sample encode an identical CDR3 as well. V usage is TRBV6-4 and J usage is TRBJ2-3; 7 nucleotides align to TRBD2. V trimming: 0 bases; J trimming: 1 base; junction bases outside the gene matches: 1. Germline V CDR1 and CDR2: MRHNA, SNTAGT. The CDR3 loop spans 15 amino acids. The CDR3 nucleotides read TGTGCCAGCAGTGACTCGAGCGGGGGCACAGATACGCAGTATTTT. It specifies CASSDSSGGTDTQYF.

This clone was seen a handful of times. The chain recombines TRBV5-4 with TRBJ2-3; D possibly corresponds to TRBD2 (6 bases). The CDR3 is 17 residues long. The germline gives CDR1 SGHNT, CDR2 YYREEE (reference sequence). Trimming took 3 bases from V and 4 from J, leaving 21 bases between them. CDR3 sequence: CASSSKAGPVRPDTQYF. In DNA, the CDR3 is TGTGCCAGCAGCTCCAAGGCGGGGCCCGTAAGGCCAGATACGCAGTATTTT.

The chain has TRBV6-6 and TRBJ2-5; a possible D gene is TRBD1 (5 bases). Per germline, CDR1 MNHNY and CDR2 SVGAGI (reference sequence). Trimming stripped 8 bases from V and 5 bases from J, with 15 bases between. The CDR3 contains 13 residues. The CDR3 region has the DNA TGTGCCAGCCGTGGGGCAAACGTGGAGACCCAGTACTTC. Residues: CASRGANVETQYF.

This chain links TRBV6-5 with TRBJ1-2; 7 nucleotides line up with TRBD1. The CDR3 contains 13 residues. V lost 10 bases and J lost 4; bases outside the gene matches: 9. The V gene's germline CDR1 is MNHEY and CDR2 SVGAGI. The CDR3 region is CAIKPTGSYGYTF. For the CDR3, the DNA is TGTGCCATCAAACCGACAGGGAGCTATGGCTACACCTTC.

V is TRBV5-5 and J is TRBJ1-1, with 9 positions matching TRBD1. The CDR3 is made up of 18 amino acids. V lost 4 bases, J lost 3 bases, and 16 bases stayed unmatched. The germline gives CDR1 SGHKS, CDR2 YYEKEE (reference sequence). CDR3 sequence (DNA): TGTGCCAGCAGCACCGGGCAGGGACAGGGTTATTTGTACACTGAAGCTTTCTTT. Translated, it gives CASSTGQGQGYLYTEAFF.

This clone was observed a few times. The chain links TRBV30 to TRBJ1-2, with unresolved D. V lost 1 base to trimming and J lost 8 bases, with 14 bases between them. Germline CDR1 and CDR2: GTSNPN and SVGIG (reference sequence). The length of the CDR3 is 13 residues. This chain's CDR3 is CAWSEPERLGYTF. The CDR3 DNA is TGTGCCTGGAGTGAGCCTGAGAGGCTAGGCTACACCTTC.

The genes are TRBV7-9 and TRBJ1-2, with TRBD1 as a possible D gene (5 bases). V was cut by 2 bases and J by 6 bases, with 10 bases left in between. Germline V CDR1 and CDR2: SEHNR, FQNEAQ (reference sequence). CDR3 length: 13 amino acids. This CDR3 is CASSLFEGDGYTF. As DNA, the CDR3 is TGTGCCAGCAGCTTATTTGAAGGGGATGGCTACACCTTC.

The rearrangement uses TRBV19 and TRBJ2-2, with D possibly being TRBD2 (5 bases). V was cut by 6 bases and J by 6 bases, with 8 bases left in between. Germline CDR1 and CDR2: LNHDA and SQIVND (reference sequence). There are 12 residues in the CDR3. CDR3: CASRRDAGELFF. In DNA, the CDR3 is TGTGCCAGTAGGAGGGATGCCGGGGAGCTGTTTTTT. Full variable domain (remainder filled in from reference TRBV19 and TRBJ2-2): DGGITQSPKYLFRKEGQNVTLSCEQNLNHDAMYWYRQDPGQGLRLIYYSQIVNDFQKGDIAEGYSVSREKKESFPLTVTSAQKNPTAFYLCASRRDAGELFFGEGSRLTVL.

This clone was picked up a small number of times. This chain uses TRBV5-4 with TRBJ1-1; perhaps TRBD1 as D (6 bases). Germline assignment: CDR1 SGHNT and CDR2 YYREEE (reference sequence). Trimming removed 4 bases at V and 4 bases at J, with 17 bases between. The CDR3 is 15 amino acids. The CDR3 sequence: CASSRSAGEPTEAFF. CDR3 coding DNA: TGTGCCAGCAGCCGATCGGCAGGGGAGCCCACTGAAGCTTTCTTT. The whole variable domain, remainder taken from reference TRBV5-4 and TRBJ1-1, is ETGVTQSPTHLIKTRGQQVTLRCSSQSGHNTVSWYQQALGQGPQFIFQYYREEENGRGNFPPRFSGLQFPNYSSELNVNALELDDSALYLCASSRSAGEPTEAFFGQGTRLTVV.

The rearrangement links TRBV5-4 to TRBJ2-7; D is unclear. The V end was cut by 2 bases, the J end by 3 bases, with 9 bases between. The CDR3 is 13 residues long. Germline V gene lookup returns CDR1 SGHNT and CDR2 YYREEE (reference sequence). The CDR3 spells CASSLPGVYEQYF. The CDR3 DNA reads as TGTGCCAGCAGCTTACCCGGAGTCTACGAGCAGTACTTC.

The chain links TRBV9 to TRBJ2-2; TRBD2 matches at 7 bases. Trimming removed 5 bases from V and 4 bases from J; junction bases left unmatched: 5. CDR1 is SGDLS, CDR2 YYNGEE, per germline. The CDR3 contains 14 residues. In DNA form, the CDR3 reads TGTGCCAGCAGGAGCGGGGAGGGCACCGGGGAGCTGTTTTTT. It is translated as CASRSGEGTGELFF.

V gene TRBV4-1 combines with J gene TRBJ2-7; 7 bases align to TRBD2. Trimming removed 0 bases from V and 1 base from J; junction bases left unmatched: 6. Germline assignment: CDR1 MGHRA and CDR2 YSYEKL. The CDR3 covers 16 residues. The CDR3 sequence is CASSQDGRGRSYEQYF. The CDR3 nucleotides are TGCGCCAGCAGCCAAGATGGGAGGGGACGGTCCTACGAGCAGTACTTC.